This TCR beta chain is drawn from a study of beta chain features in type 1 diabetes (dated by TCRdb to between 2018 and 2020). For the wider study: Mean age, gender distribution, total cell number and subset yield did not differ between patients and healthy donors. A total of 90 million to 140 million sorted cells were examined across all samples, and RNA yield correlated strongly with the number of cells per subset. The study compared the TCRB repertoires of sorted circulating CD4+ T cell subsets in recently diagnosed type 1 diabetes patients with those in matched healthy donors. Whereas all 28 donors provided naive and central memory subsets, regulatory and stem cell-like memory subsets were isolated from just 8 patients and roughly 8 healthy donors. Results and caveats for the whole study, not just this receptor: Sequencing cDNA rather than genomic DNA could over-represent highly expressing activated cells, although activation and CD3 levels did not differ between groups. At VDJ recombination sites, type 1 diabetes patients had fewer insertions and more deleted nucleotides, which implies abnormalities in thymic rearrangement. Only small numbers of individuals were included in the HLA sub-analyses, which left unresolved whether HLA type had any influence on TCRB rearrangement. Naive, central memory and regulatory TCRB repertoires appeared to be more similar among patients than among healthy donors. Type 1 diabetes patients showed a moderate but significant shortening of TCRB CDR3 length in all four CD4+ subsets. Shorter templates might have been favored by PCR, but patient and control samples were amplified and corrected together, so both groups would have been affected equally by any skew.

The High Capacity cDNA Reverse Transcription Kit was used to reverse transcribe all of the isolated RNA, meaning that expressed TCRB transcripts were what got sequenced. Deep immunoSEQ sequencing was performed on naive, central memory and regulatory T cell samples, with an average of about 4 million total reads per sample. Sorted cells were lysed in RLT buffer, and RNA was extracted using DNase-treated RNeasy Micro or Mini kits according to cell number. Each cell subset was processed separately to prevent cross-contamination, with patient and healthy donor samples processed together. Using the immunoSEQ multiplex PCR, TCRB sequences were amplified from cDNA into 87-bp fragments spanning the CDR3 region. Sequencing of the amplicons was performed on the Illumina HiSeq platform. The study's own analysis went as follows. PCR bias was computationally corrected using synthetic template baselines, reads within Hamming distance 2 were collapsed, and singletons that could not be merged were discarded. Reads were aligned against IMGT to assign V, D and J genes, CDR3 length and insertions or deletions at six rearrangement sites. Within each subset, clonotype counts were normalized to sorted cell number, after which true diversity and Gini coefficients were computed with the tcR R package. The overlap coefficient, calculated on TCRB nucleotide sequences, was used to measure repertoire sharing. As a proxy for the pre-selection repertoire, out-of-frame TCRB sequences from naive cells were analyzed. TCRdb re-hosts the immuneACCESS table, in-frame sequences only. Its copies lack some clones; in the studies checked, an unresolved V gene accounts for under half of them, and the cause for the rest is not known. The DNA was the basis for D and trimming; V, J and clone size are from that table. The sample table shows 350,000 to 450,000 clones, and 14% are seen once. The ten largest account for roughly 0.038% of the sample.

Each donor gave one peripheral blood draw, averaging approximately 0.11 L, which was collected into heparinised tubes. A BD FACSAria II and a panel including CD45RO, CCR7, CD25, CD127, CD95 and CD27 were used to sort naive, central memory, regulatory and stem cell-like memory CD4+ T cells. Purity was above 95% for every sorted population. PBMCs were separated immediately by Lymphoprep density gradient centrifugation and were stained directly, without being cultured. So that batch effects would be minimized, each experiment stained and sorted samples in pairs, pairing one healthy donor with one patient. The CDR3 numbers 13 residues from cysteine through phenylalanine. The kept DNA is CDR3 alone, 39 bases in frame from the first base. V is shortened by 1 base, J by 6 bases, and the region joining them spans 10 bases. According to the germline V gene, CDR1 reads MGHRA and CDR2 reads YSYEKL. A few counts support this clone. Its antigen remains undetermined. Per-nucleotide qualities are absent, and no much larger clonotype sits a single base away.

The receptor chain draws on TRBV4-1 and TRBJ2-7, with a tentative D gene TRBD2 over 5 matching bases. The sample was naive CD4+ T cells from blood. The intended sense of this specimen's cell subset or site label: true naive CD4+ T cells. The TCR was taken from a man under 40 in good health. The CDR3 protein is CASSQVSGGEQYF. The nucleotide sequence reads TGCGCCAGCAGCCAAGTAAGCGGTGGCGAGCAGTACTTC.